This T cell receptor (beta chain) was recovered during a study of cytomegalovirus exposure and HLA in healthy donors. About this clone: The antigen remains unidentified.

A multiplex PCR was run with 60 Vbeta primers and 13 Jbeta primers. Repertoires were generated with immunoSEQ multiplex PCR, while TCRdb's copy carries only in-frame clones and drops some. This table holds just over 150,000 clones, around 74% found once. General observations from the study: Later analysis identified a missense DCLRE1C variant that was linked to TCR beta V- and J-gene trimming. Per a later analysis, 16,951 TCR beta sequences showed association with HLA alleles at 0.05 false discovery rate.

The sequenced sample was PBMCs. The sequence was collected from a female donor in good health and CMV-seronegative.

The CDR3 is CASSQVVTSGHYEQYF. DNA of the CDR3: TGTGCCAGCAGCCAAGTCGTAACTAGCGGGCACTACGAGCAGTACTTC. The V and J genes are TRBV4-2 and TRBJ2-7; 9 bases map to TRBD2. CDR3 size: 16 residues. Germline assignment: CDR1 LGHNA and CDR2 YNFKEQ. V was pared by 1 base and J by 3 bases, with 7 bases of the junction left unmatched.